The 29 T cell receptor beta chains below come from one sample, sequenced in a study of cytomegalovirus exposure and HLA in healthy donors. TCRdb keeps only in-frame clones here, not all; method: immunoSEQ multiplex PCR. Among 150,000 to 200,000 clones listed, roughly 84% were seen once. The sample was PBMCs. These receptors were taken from a man aged 18 to 30 in good health and CMV-seropositive.

The gene calls are TRBV9 and TRBJ2-7, with 11 bases matching TRBD2. CDR1 and CDR2 from the germline V gene are SGDLS and YYNGEE. The CDR3 contains 15 residues. Trimming cost V 0 bases and J 7 bases; bases outside gene matches: 6. CDR3 nucleotide sequence: TGTGCCAGCAGCGTAGATCTAGCGGGAGGTCGGGAGCAGTACTTC. This translates into CASSVDLAGGREQYF.

V and J are TRBV27 and TRBJ2-7; D might be TRBD1 (5 bases). In germline, CDR1 is MNHEY, CDR2 SMNVEV (reference sequence). The CDR3 totals 14 residues. V gave up 3 bases and J gave up 2 bases, with 11 bases separating them. CDR3 DNA sequence: TGTGCCAGCAGTTTCTTGGACACAGCCTACGAGCAGTACTTC. This gives the protein CASSFLDTAYEQYF.

The chain uses TRBV5-1 and TRBJ1-1, with TRBD1 identical over 12 bases. The CDR3 sequence is 18 residues long. The germline V gene encodes CDR1 SGHRS and CDR2 YFSETQ. Trimming cost V 3 bases and J 1 base; bases outside gene matches: 10. Here the CDR3 DNA reads TGCGCCAGCAGCTCGAAACCGGGACAGGGGGCTTGGAACACTGAAGCTTTCTTT. This encodes CASSSKPGQGAWNTEAFF.

The chain uses TRBV27 and TRBJ2-2, with 8 bases identical to TRBD2. Germline loops: CDR1 MNHEY, CDR2 SMNVEV (reference sequence). V gave up 0 bases and J gave up 3 bases; unmatched junction bases: 6. The CDR3 has 17 amino acids. The CDR3 loop is CASSLSYGRGDTGELFF. The CDR3 DNA sequence: TGTGCCAGCAGTTTATCATACGGGAGGGGGGACACCGGGGAGCTGTTTTTT.

V is TRBV28 and J is TRBJ2-7, with 7 bases identical to TRBD2. The J segment lost 2 bases and the V segment lost 2 bases, leaving 6 bases of the junction unmatched. There are 15 residues in the CDR3. The germline V gene has CDR1 MDHEN and CDR2 SYDVKM. CDR3 amino acids: CASSLHASGTYEQYF. The CDR3 region has the DNA TGTGCCAGCAGTTTACACGCTAGCGGCACCTACGAGCAGTACTTC.

The chain employs TRBV6-5 and TRBJ2-2; 7 nucleotides align to TRBD2. The CDR3 is 14 amino acids. V was clipped by 11 bases and J by 5 bases; unmatched bases: 11. Germline lookup yields CDR1 MNHEY and CDR2 SVGAGI. CDR3 sequence reads: CAVATGGRTGELFF. The CDR3 DNA reads as TGTGCCGTTGCGACTGGCGGGAGAACCGGGGAGCTGTTTTTT.

This clone was recorded once. The chain has TRBV9 and TRBJ1-3; TRBD1 is a possible D gene (6 bases). V was pared by 4 bases and J by 4 bases, with 15 bases between. The CDR3 runs 15 residues. Germline CDR1 is SGDLS and CDR2 is YYNGEE. The DNA of the CDR3 is TGTGCCAGCAGCCCAAACGGGGGGCGAGGAAACACCATATATTTT. Translated: CASSPNGGRGNTIYF.

In DNA, the CDR3 is TGTGCCAGCAGTGACGGGAGGTACAATGAGCAGTTCTTC. It specifies CASSDGRYNEQFF. The chain links TRBV6-1 to TRBJ2-1; 7 nucleotides align to TRBD2. Germline assignment: CDR1 MNHNS and CDR2 SASEGT. CDR3 length equals 13 residues. V shed 3 bases and J 4 bases; nucleotides not matched to a gene: 0.

V gene TRBV28 combines with J gene TRBJ1-5; D gene ambiguous. CDR1 is MDHEN, CDR2 SYDVKM, per germline. V lost 5 bases, J lost 1 base, and 12 bases lay in between. This CDR3 has 15 residues. The CDR3 coding sequence is TGTGCCAGCAGTGTAGCGGGAAACAGCAATCAGCCCCAGCATTTT. This codes for CASSVAGNSNQPQHF. The full variable domain, in which reference TRBV28 and TRBJ1-5 provide the parts outside the CDR3, is DVKVTQSSRYLVKRTGEKVFLECVQDMDHENMFWYRQDPGLGLRLIYFSYDVKMKEKGDIPEGYSVSREKKERFSLILESASTNQTSMYLCASSVAGNSNQPQHFGDGTRLSIL.

The rearrangement joins TRBV7-3 to TRBJ2-1; weak D call: TRBD1 (7 bases). The germline gives CDR1 SGHTA, CDR2 FQGTGA. There are 13 residues in the CDR3. V was trimmed by 10 bases and J by 6 bases, leaving 16 bases between them. In nucleotides, the CDR3 is TGTGCCACCCATTCAGGGGGGCGCAATGAGCAGTTCTTC. Protein sequence: CATHSGGRNEQFF.

In this sample, this clone turned up once. The V call is TRBV6-5, the J call TRBJ1-5; D unclear. The CDR3 has 15 amino acids. The germline gives CDR1 MNHEY, CDR2 SVGAGI. The ends were cut back, 2 bases at V and 6 bases at J, with 14 bases in the middle. Here the CDR3 reads CASSYDRTRGQPQHF. CDR3 sequence (DNA): TGTGCCAGCAGTTACGACCGAACTCGGGGTCAGCCCCAGCATTTT.

V is TRBV7-9 and J is TRBJ1-4; 9 bases match TRBD1. CDR1 SEHNR and CDR2 FQNEAQ come from the germline V gene (reference sequence). The CDR3 totals 15 residues. V trimming: 4 bases; J trimming: 5 bases; junction bases outside the gene matches: 5. For the CDR3, the DNA is TGTGCCAGCAGCTCCCAGACAGGGGGGAATGAAAAACTGTTTTTT. It translates to CASSSQTGGNEKLFF. Looking up the rest from reference TRBV7-9 and TRBJ1-4 gives the full variable domain: DTGVSQNPRHKITKRGQNVTFRCDPISEHNRLYWYRQTLGQGPEFLTYFQNEAQLEKSRLLSDRFSAERPKGSFSTLEIQRTEQGDSAMYLCASSSQTGGNEKLFFGSGTQLSVL.

The chain is built from TRBV19 and TRBJ2-7; no clear D gene. The CDR3 covers 14 residues. Germline lookup yields CDR1 LNHDA and CDR2 SQIVND (reference sequence). Trimming removed 5 bases at V and 3 bases at J, with 14 bases between. CDR3 DNA: TGTGCCAGTAGTTCCCAGGCCCGAGACTACGAGCAGTACTTC. Translating gives CASSSQARDYEQYF.

A few counts support this clone. This chain links TRBV12-5 with TRBJ2-7, with 7 bases fitting TRBD1. Germline V gives CDR1 LGHNT, CDR2 FRNRAP. The CDR3 sequence is 14 residues long. V lost 6 bases to trimming and J lost 5 bases; unmatched junction nucleotides: 10. The CDR3 DNA sequence: TGTGCTAGTGGATCAGGGACAGTCGGGGACGAGCAGTACTTC. This sequence encodes CASGSGTVGDEQYF.

The chain links TRBV5-4 to TRBJ2-7; 8 nucleotides agree with TRBD1. Germline lookup yields CDR1 SGHNT and CDR2 YYREEE (reference sequence). Trimming removed 7 bases from V and 3 bases from J; junction bases left unmatched: 9. This CDR3 has 14 residues. As DNA, the CDR3 is TGTGCCAGCTGGGAGACAGGGGCGGGCTACGAGCAGTACTTC. As protein: CASWETGAGYEQYF.

This clone was detected once. This sequence joins TRBV6-6 and TRBJ1-4; a possible D gene is TRBD1 (5 bases). V gave up 3 bases and J gave up 8 bases, with 16 bases separating them. The CDR3 totals 15 residues. Germline V lookup: CDR1 MNHNY, CDR2 SVGAGI (reference sequence). The CDR3 DNA follows: TGTGCCAGCAGTTATTCCGGGACTGTAGAAGAAAAACTGTTTTTT. Translated, it gives CASSYSGTVEEKLFF.

V and J are TRBV6-5 and TRBJ2-4; 10 nucleotides line up with TRBD1. Germline CDR1 is MNHEY and CDR2 is SVGAGI. This CDR3 contains 15 residues. V shed 0 bases and J 8 bases; nucleotides not matched to a gene: 4. The CDR3 DNA is TGTGCCAGCAGTTACTCGGGGACAGGGGAAGACATTCAGTACTTC. Protein sequence: CASSYSGTGEDIQYF.

The chain is built from TRBV9 and TRBJ1-5; 7 bases are a match to TRBD1. J was trimmed by 6 bases and V by 3 bases; bases with no gene match: 6. CDR3 length: 14 amino acids. CDR1 is SGDLS and CDR2 is YYNGEE in the germline V gene. The CDR3 reads CASSAGQAGQPQHF. The CDR3 coding sequence is TGTGCCAGCAGCGCAGGACAGGCGGGTCAGCCCCAGCATTTT.

This chain joins TRBV25-1 and TRBJ2-5; 8 nucleotides line up with TRBD1. The CDR3 contains 15 residues. Germline loops: CDR1 MGHDK, CDR2 SYGVNS. After removal of 3 bases from V and 2 bases from J, the junction contained 5 bases not matched to a gene. In nucleotides, the CDR3 is TGTGCCAGCAGTGATCTCTACAGGGGGCAAGAGACCCAGTACTTC. As protein: CASSDLYRGQETQYF.

V is TRBV11-2 and J is TRBJ2-5; TRBD1 agrees at 8 bases. This CDR3 has 14 amino acids. The V gene end was trimmed by 5 bases and the J gene end by 5 bases; junction bases not matched to a gene: 7. The germline gives CDR1 SGHAT, CDR2 FQNNGV. CDR3 sequence (DNA): TGTGCCAGCAGCCGCAGGGGGCATGGGGAGACCCAGTACTTC. Translated, it gives CASSRRGHGETQYF.

The CDR3 loop is CSVRGGGDTGELFF. CDR3 DNA: TGCAGCGTTAGAGGGGGTGGCGACACCGGGGAGCTGTTTTTT. V and J are TRBV29-1 and TRBJ2-2; TRBD1 might be the D (6 bases). The V and J ends lost 5 bases and 3 bases respectively, with 13 bases between them. Germline V lookup: CDR1 SQVTM, CDR2 ANQGSEA. The length of the CDR3 is 14 residues.

V is TRBV25-1 and J is TRBJ1-5; TRBD1 agrees at 9 bases. CDR3 length: 14 amino acids. Germline V gene sequence: CDR1 MGHDK, CDR2 SYGVNS. The V and J ends lost 5 bases and 6 bases, in that order; junction bases with no gene match: 5. This CDR3 reads CASSSPDRGQPQHF. CDR3 DNA sequence: TGTGCCAGCAGTTCCCCGGACAGGGGTCAGCCCCAGCATTTT.

In DNA, the CDR3 is TGTGCCAGCAGCTTAGCTAGCGGGAGTAACTACGAGCAGTACTTC. Amino acid sequence: CASSLASGSNYEQYF. The V call is TRBV7-6, the J call TRBJ2-7; 9 nucleotides line up with TRBD2. The CDR3 is 15 amino acids. J lost 3 bases, V lost 0 bases, and 3 bases had no gene match. Germline V lookup: CDR1 SGHVS, CDR2 FNYEAQ.

The DNA for the CDR3 is TGTGCCACCAGCAGAGAGGGACAGGGGATTGCTGAAGCTTTCTTT. Residues: CATSREGQGIAEAFF. The chain carries TRBV15 and TRBJ1-1, with 10 positions matching TRBD1. V was pared by 0 bases and J by 6 bases, with 4 bases of the junction left unmatched. The CDR3 contains 15 residues. Germline V gene sequence: CDR1 LNHNV, CDR2 YYDKDF (reference sequence).

This rearrangement joins TRBV19 to TRBJ2-5; possibly TRBD1 for D (6 bases). Germline V gene sequence: CDR1 LNHDA, CDR2 SQIVND (reference sequence). The CDR3 contains 13 residues. V was clipped by 6 bases and J by 2 bases, with 10 bases between them. The CDR3 DNA sequence: TGTGCCAGTAGCCTGGACAGTCAAGAGACCCAGTACTTC. Amino acid sequence: CASSLDSQETQYF.

J is TRBJ1-2 and V is TRBV5-4; tentatively, D is TRBD1 (6 bases). The ends were cut back, 4 bases at V and 2 bases at J, with 15 bases in the middle. Germline-derived CDR1 and CDR2 are SGHNT and YYREEE (reference sequence). CDR3 length equals 15 residues. The CDR3 DNA sequence: TGTGCCAGCAGCGGAATACAGGGCTTAAACTATGGCTACACCTTC. This codes for CASSGIQGLNYGYTF.

This clone was recorded only once. This chain uses TRBV30 with TRBJ2-1; D possibly corresponds to TRBD2 (5 bases). V was shortened by 0 bases and J by 10 bases, with 13 bases between the two germline ends. CDR1 and CDR2 (germline): GTSNPN, SVGIG (reference sequence). The CDR3 spans 13 residues. The CDR3 nucleotides are TGTGCCTGGAGTGTCACCGACTATGGAGAGCAGTTCTTC. Its protein product is CAWSVTDYGEQFF. The full variable domain, rest sourced from reference TRBV30 and TRBJ2-1, is SQTIHQWPATLVQPVGSPLSLECTVEGTSNPNLYWYRQAAGRGLQLLFYSVGIGQISSEVPQNLSASRPQDRQFILSSKKLLLSDSGFYLCAWSVTDYGEQFFGPGTRLTVL.

The gene calls are TRBV9 and TRBJ1-2; no firm D call. The CDR3 runs 14 residues. CDR1 and CDR2 from the germline V gene are SGDLS and YYNGEE. Deletions cut 0 bases from V and 2 bases from J, with 8 bases between. In DNA, the CDR3 is TGTGCCAGCAGCGTAGCTACCCAAAACTATGGCTACACCTTC. This encodes CASSVATQNYGYTF.

This rearrangement joins TRBV7-6 to TRBJ2-7; 9 bases match TRBD1. V lost 5 bases, J lost 4 bases, and 6 bases stayed unmatched. The CDR3 spans 14 residues. CDR1 and CDR2 from the germline V gene are SGHVS and FNYEAQ. The CDR3 here is CASSLTDRGYEQYF. CDR3 coding DNA: TGTGCCAGCAGCCTAACGGACAGGGGATACGAGCAGTACTTC.